These 10 T cell receptor beta chains were sequenced from one sample in a study of PD-L1 blockade in urothelial cancer. Clones were read by immunoSEQ multiplex PCR, and TCRdb kept only the in-frame ones, dropping some. The sample lists about 52,000 clones, 60% to 85% seen once, with 3.6% in the top ten. The sequencing used PBMCs, collected around atezolizumab (anti-PD-L1) treatment. All receptors derive from a man aged 65 to 79 with urothelial cancer.

The chain recombines TRBV6-6 with TRBJ2-7; possibly TRBD2 for D (5 bases). Germline V gene lookup returns CDR1 MNHNY and CDR2 SVGAGI (reference sequence). CDR3 size: 15 residues. With 6 bases removed from V and 7 bases from J, the gap between germline ends came to 22 bases. The CDR3 nucleotides are TGTGCCAGCAGCCGGAAGGGTTCTGAGGGTTATGAGCAGTACTTC. This encodes CASSRKGSEGYEQYF.

The J gene is TRBJ1-5, the V gene TRBV19; 9 bases line up with TRBD1. Trimming cost V 3 bases and J 7 bases; bases outside gene matches: 7. The CDR3 runs to 15 residues. Germline V gene lookup returns CDR1 LNHDA and CDR2 SQIVND (reference sequence). The CDR3 DNA sequence: TGTGCCAGTAGTATGGAGACAGGGGGGGGACAGCCCCAGCATTTT. Encoded protein: CASSMETGGGQPQHF.

CDR3 residues: CASSVQGQGWSEQYF. The CDR3 coding sequence is TGTGCCAGCAGCGTTCAGGGACAGGGGTGGTCCGAGCAGTACTTC. This sequence joins TRBV9 and TRBJ2-7; 10 positions agree with TRBD1. After removal of 2 bases from V and 6 bases from J, the junction contained 8 bases not matched to a gene. The length of the CDR3 is 15 residues. CDR1 is SGDLS and CDR2 is YYNGEE in the germline V gene.

This clone occurred many times. The rearrangement uses TRBV11-3 and TRBJ2-5, with TRBD1 matching 10 bases. Trimming at V came to 5 bases and at J to 7 bases, leaving 7 bases not matched to a gene. Germline-derived CDR1 and CDR2 are SGHNT and YENEEA. The CDR3 length is 14 residues. CDR3 in DNA: TGTGCCAGCAGCCCGGGACAGGGGAGCGCGACCCAGTACTTC. Protein sequence: CASSPGQGSATQYF.

This clone was observed a handful of times. The chain employs TRBV7-2 and TRBJ2-1; TRBD1 agrees at 9 bases. Per germline, CDR1 SGHTA and CDR2 FQGNSA. J was trimmed by 5 bases and V by 6 bases; bases with no gene match: 8. This CDR3 contains 15 residues. The CDR3 bases are TGTGCCAGCAGGCCTCCGGGACAGGGAAACAATGAGCAGTTCTTC. Translating it yields CASRPPGQGNNEQFF.

The chain is built from TRBV28 and TRBJ1-1; D not resolved. The V end lost 7 bases, the J end lost 4 bases, and 16 bases lay between the germline ends. There are 14 residues in the CDR3. CDR1 is MDHEN, CDR2 SYDVKM, per germline. The CDR3 loop is CASTKLPRSTEAFF. CDR3 DNA sequence: TGTGCCAGCACCAAACTCCCTCGGAGCACTGAAGCTTTCTTT. The complete variable domain, with remaining parts taken from reference TRBV28 and TRBJ1-1, reads DVKVTQSSRYLVKRTGEKVFLECVQDMDHENMFWYRQDPGLGLRLIYFSYDVKMKEKGDIPEGYSVSREKKERFSLILESASTNQTSMYLCASTKLPRSTEAFFGQGTRLTVV.

V is TRBV29-1 and J is TRBJ2-1, with TRBD1 matching over 8 bases. The CDR3 loop spans 16 amino acids. CDR1 and CDR2 (germline): SQVTM, ANQGSEA. J was trimmed by 2 bases and V by 5 bases; bases with no gene match: 11. CDR3 sequence reads: CSVKSPGQAPYNEQFF. CDR3 nucleotide sequence: TGCAGCGTTAAGTCTCCGGGACAGGCGCCCTACAATGAGCAGTTCTTC.

The chain couples TRBV4-1 to TRBJ1-5; 9 bases are a match to TRBD1. After removal of 1 base from V and 6 bases from J, the junction contained 7 bases not matched to a gene. The CDR3 covers 16 residues. Germline CDR1 reads MGHRA; CDR2 reads YSYEKL. The CDR3 DNA follows: TGCGCCAGCAGCCAAGCCCCGGACAGGGGCCCTCAGCCCCAGCATTTT. Translated, it gives CASSQAPDRGPQPQHF.

This rearrangement joins TRBV7-3 to TRBJ2-5; TRBD2 might be the D (6 bases). V was cut by 3 bases and J by 5 bases, with 10 bases left in between. The CDR3 is 13 residues long. Germline CDR1 is SGHTA and CDR2 is FQGTGA. The CDR3: CASSFGGSETQYF. CDR3 sequence (DNA): TGTGCCAGCAGCTTTGGGGGGAGCGAGACCCAGTACTTC.

This clone has more than one count but fewer than ten. The chain carries TRBV6-1 and TRBJ1-5; D not resolved. The CDR3 is 15 residues long. The V end lost 5 bases, the J end lost 6 bases, and 17 bases lay between the germline ends. Germline-derived CDR1 and CDR2 are MNHNS and SASEGT. The CDR3 sequence is CASSRGEGVGQPQHF. In nucleotides, the CDR3 is TGTGCCAGCAGTCGCGGGGAGGGCGTGGGTCAGCCCCAGCATTTT.